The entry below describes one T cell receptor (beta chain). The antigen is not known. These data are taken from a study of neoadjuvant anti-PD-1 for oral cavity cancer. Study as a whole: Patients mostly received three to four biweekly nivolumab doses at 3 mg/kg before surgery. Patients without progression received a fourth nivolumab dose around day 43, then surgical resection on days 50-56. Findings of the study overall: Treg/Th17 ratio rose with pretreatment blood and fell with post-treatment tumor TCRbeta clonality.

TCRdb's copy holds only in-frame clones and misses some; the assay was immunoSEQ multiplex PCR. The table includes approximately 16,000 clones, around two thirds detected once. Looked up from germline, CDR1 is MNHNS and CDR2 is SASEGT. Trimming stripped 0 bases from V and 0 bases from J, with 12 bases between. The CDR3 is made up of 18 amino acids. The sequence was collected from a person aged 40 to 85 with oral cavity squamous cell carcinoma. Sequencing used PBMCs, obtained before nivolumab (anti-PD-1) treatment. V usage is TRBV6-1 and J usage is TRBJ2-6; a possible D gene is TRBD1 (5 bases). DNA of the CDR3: TGTGCCAGCAGTGAAGCAGCAGGGCTTAACTCTGGGGCCAACGTCCTGACTTTC. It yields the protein CASSEAAGLNSGANVLTF.